Listed below are T cell receptor beta chains from one sample, sequenced in a study of graft-versus-host responses after intestinal transplantation. Their recognized antigens are unknown. Clones were sequenced by immunoSEQ multiplex PCR, and TCRdb holds only the in-frame ones, with some missing. The profile shows about 110,000 clones, 93% of them singletons. The sample was unstimulated CD8+ T cells sorted from spleen or lymph node cells, taken before intestinal transplant. The receptor source for this set is a human donor who received an intestinal transplant. The CDR3 runs from the conserved cysteine through the conserved F or W. A D gene is named only where the DNA matches it firmly. Clone size is given for some rows only: seen once, a few or many times, or a class if the clone is expanded.

- TRBJ2-1 TRBD2 TRBV7-6 CASSPRGSGRNNEQFF TGTGCCAGCAGCCCCCGTGGTAGCGGGAGGAACAATGAGCAGTTCTTC
- TRBJ1-1 - TRBV19 CASSIGAMNTEAFF TGTGCCAGTAGTATAGGGGCCATGAACACTGAAGCTTTCTTT
- TRBJ2-7 TRBD2 TRBV27 CASSFGAGPYEQYF TGTGCCAGCAGTTTTGGAGCGGGACCCTACGAGCAGTACTTC
- TRBJ1-5 - TRBV28 CASSFRSANQPQHF TGTGCCAGCAGTTTCCGGTCAGCTAATCAGCCCCAGCATTTT
- TRBJ2-7 - TRBV19 CASSSAPQGFSSSYEQYF TGTGCCAGTAGTAGCGCACCGCAGGGGTTCTCAAGCTCCTACGAGCAGTACTTC
- TRBJ1-1 - TRBV29-1 CSVEASEAFF TGCAGCGTTGAGGCCAGTGAAGCTTTCTTT
- TRBJ2-7 - TRBV7-7 CASSLGQGSSYEQYF TGTGCTAGCAGCTTGGGTCAGGGGAGCTCCTACGAGCAGTACTTC
- TRBJ2-7 - TRBV4-3 CASSQEARDYEQYF TGCGCCAGCAGCCAAGAGGCCCGGGACTACGAGCAGTACTTC
- TRBJ1-1 TRBD1 TRBV29-1 CSVQQGEGEAFF TGCAGCGTGCAACAGGGGGAGGGTGAAGCTTTCTTT
once TRBJ1-1 - TRBV6-1 CASSDVGGTEAFF TGTGCCAGCAGTGATGTAGGGGGCACTGAAGCTTTCTTT